The entry that follows covers one T cell receptor (beta chain) sequence. This specimen belongs to a study of shared T cell receptors in the human thymus. Produced via immunoSEQ multiplex PCR; TCRdb's table is partial and in-frame only. The sample lists 700,000 to 750,000 clones; 70% to 90% were seen once. These same data were also listed under a study on human thymus T cells. From that report: Thymus pieces cut out during corrective heart surgery were the tissue that was used. The related literature has documented a marked overlap of thymic repertoires among unrelated individuals.

The TCR was taken from a girl less than two years old with a congenital heart defect. The sample consisted of thymocytes.

This CDR3 reads CASSQEGQPKNYNEQFF. Written as DNA, the CDR3 is TGTGCCAGCAGCCAAGAGGGACAACCGAAGAATTACAATGAGCAGTTCTTC. The chain employs TRBV14 and TRBJ2-1; D may be TRBD1 (6 bases). The CDR3 consists of 17 residues. Trimming pared 0 bases from V and 4 bases from J, leaving 16 bases between. Germline V gene data show CDR1 as SGHDN and CDR2 as FVKESK.